This entry describes one TCR beta chain. What it binds is not known. The PCR ran on 60 Vbeta and 13 Jbeta primers. Measured with immunoSEQ multiplex PCR; TCRdb has only the in-frame clones, and not every one. The repertoire holds some 150,000 clones, with roughly four fifths as singletons. The germline V gene has CDR1 SGHTS and CDR2 YDEGEE. The CDR3 has 16 amino acids. V shed 0 bases and J shed 7 bases, with 17 bases lying between them. The data derive from a study of cytomegalovirus exposure and HLA in healthy donors. Study background: From about 179 million T cells, an earlier analysis saw some 120 million unique TCR beta sequences.

Overall study findings and caveats: Segments of the TCR beta V type were, in most cases, productive about 87% or about 30% of the time in an earlier analysis.

The sequenced sample was PBMCs. This TCR was sampled from a man aged 55 to 70 in good health and CMV-seronegative. V is TRBV5-8 and J is TRBJ2-1; D gene uncertain. DNA of the CDR3: TGTGCCAGCAGCTTGGAGGCGACTGGGTCCTGGAATGAGCAGTTCTTC. This gives the protein CASSLEATGSWNEQFF.